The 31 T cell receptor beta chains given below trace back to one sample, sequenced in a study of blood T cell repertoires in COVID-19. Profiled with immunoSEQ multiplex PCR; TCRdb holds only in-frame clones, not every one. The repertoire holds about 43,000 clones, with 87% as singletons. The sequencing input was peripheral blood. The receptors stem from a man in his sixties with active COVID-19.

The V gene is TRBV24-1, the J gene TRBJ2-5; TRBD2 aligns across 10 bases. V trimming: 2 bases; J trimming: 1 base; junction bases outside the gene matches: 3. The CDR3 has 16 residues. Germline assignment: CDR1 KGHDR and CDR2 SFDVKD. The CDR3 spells CATSDWTSGAQETQYF. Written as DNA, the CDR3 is TGTGCCACCAGTGATTGGACTAGCGGAGCCCAAGAGACCCAGTACTTC.

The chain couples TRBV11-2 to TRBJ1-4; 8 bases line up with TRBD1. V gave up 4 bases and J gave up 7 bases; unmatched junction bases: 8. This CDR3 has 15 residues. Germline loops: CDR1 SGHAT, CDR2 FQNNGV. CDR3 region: CASSSSGTGREKLFF. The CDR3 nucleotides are TGTGCCAGCAGCTCCTCCGGGACAGGCCGTGAAAAACTGTTTTTT.

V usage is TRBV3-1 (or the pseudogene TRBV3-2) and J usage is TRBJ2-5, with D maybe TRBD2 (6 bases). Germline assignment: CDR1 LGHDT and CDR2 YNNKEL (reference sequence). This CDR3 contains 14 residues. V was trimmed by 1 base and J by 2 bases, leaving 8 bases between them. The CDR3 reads CASSQAGTQETQYF. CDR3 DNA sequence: TGTGCCAGCAGCCAAGCAGGGACTCAAGAGACCCAGTACTTC.

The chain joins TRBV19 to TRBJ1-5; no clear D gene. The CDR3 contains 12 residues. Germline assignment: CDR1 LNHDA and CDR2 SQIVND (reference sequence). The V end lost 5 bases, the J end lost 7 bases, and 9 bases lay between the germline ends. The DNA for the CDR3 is TGTGCCAGTAGTCTCGGGGTCCAGCCCCAGCATTTT. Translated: CASSLGVQPQHF.

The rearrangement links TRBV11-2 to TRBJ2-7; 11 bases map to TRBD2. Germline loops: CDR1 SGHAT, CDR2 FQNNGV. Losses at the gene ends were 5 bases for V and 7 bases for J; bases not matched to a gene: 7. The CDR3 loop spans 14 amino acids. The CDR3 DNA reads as TGTGCCAGCAGCCCACTAGCGGGAGTTGGAGAGCAGTACTTC. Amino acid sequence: CASSPLAGVGEQYF.

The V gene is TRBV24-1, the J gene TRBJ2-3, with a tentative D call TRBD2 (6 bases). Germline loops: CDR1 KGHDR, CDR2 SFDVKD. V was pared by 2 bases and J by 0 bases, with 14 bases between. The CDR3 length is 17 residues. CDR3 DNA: TGTGCCACCAGTGATTCCGGGGTGGGGGGTAGCACAGATACGCAGTATTTT. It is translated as CATSDSGVGGSTDTQYF.

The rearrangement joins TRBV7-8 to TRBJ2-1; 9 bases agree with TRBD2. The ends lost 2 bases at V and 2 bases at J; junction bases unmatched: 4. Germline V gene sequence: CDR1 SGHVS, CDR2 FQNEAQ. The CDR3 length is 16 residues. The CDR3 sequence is CASSLLGGGAYNEQFF. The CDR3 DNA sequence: TGTGCCAGCAGCTTACTAGGCGGGGGGGCCTACAATGAGCAGTTCTTC.

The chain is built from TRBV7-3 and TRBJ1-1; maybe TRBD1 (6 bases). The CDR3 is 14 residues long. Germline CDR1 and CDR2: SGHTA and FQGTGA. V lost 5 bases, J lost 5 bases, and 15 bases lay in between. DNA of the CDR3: TGTGCCAGCAGCCCCAGGGGAGTTGGTACTGAAGCTTTCTTT. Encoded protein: CASSPRGVGTEAFF.

CDR3 sequence reads: CASSLGQGHPYNEQFF. The CDR3 DNA sequence: TGTGCCAGCAGCTTAGGTCAGGGACACCCGTACAATGAGCAGTTCTTC. This chain links TRBV7-9 with TRBJ2-1; tentative D call: TRBD1 (6 bases). Trimming pared 1 base from V and 4 bases from J, leaving 14 bases between. Germline V gives CDR1 SEHNR, CDR2 FQNEAQ (reference sequence). The CDR3 has 16 residues.

The CDR3 DNA follows: TGTGCCAGCAGCGGGACAAATGCGAACACCGGGGAGCTGTTTTTT. Its protein product is CASSGTNANTGELFF. The rearrangement uses TRBV7-2 and TRBJ2-2; D is possibly TRBD1 (6 bases). This CDR3 contains 15 residues. V was pared by 5 bases and J by 0 bases, with 10 bases between. Germline CDR1 and CDR2: SGHTA and FQGNSA.

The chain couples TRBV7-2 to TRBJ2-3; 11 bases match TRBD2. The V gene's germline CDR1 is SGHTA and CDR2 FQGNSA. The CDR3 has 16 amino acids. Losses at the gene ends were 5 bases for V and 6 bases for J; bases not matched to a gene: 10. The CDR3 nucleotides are TGTGCCAGCAGCCCACCGGGTACTAGCGGGGGCGATACGCAGTATTTT. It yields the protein CASSPPGTSGGDTQYF.

In DNA form, the CDR3 reads TGTGCCAGCAGCGTCGGGGGGCTCCTAGATACGCAGTATTTT. This sequence encodes CASSVGGLLDTQYF. This rearrangement joins TRBV9 to TRBJ2-3; perhaps TRBD2 as D (7 bases). Germline CDR1 reads SGDLS; CDR2 reads YYNGEE. This CDR3 has 14 amino acids. The V gene lost 2 bases and the J gene lost 5 bases, with 12 bases spanning the gap.

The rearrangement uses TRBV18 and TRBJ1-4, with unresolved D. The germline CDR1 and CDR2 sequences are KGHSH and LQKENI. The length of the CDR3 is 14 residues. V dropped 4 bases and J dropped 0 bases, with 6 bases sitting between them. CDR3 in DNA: TGTGCCAGCTCACGACAAGCAACTAATGAAAAACTGTTTTTT. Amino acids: CASSRQATNEKLFF.

The DNA for the CDR3 is TGTGCCAGCTCATCCCCGGTGGGCAGCTCCTACAATGAGCAGTTCTTC. Protein sequence: CASSSPVGSSYNEQFF. V and J are TRBV18 and TRBJ2-1; no reliable D call. The CDR3 contains 16 residues. Deletions cut 5 bases from V and 0 bases from J, with 14 bases between. Germline CDR1 and CDR2: KGHSH and LQKENI.

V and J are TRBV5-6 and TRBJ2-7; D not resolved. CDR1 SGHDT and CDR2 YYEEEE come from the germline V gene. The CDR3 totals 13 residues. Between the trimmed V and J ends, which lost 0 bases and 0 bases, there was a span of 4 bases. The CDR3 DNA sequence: TGTGCCAGCAGCTTGGTGAGCTCCTACGAGCAGTACTTC. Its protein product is CASSLVSSYEQYF.

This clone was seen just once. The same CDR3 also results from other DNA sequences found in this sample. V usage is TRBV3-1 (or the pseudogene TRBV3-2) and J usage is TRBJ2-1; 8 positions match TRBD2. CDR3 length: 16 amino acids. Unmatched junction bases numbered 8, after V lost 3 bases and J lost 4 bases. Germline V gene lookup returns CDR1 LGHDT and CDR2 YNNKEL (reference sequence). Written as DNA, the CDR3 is TGTGCCAGCAGCCAGGGAATAGCGGGACCTTACAATGAGCAGTTCTTC. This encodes CASSQGIAGPYNEQFF.

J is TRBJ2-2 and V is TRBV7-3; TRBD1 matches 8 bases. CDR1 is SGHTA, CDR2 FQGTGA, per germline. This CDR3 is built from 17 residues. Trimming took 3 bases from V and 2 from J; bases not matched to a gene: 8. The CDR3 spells CASSFGGDRGNTGELFF. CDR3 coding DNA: TGTGCCAGCAGCTTCGGAGGTGACAGGGGTAACACCGGGGAGCTGTTTTTT.

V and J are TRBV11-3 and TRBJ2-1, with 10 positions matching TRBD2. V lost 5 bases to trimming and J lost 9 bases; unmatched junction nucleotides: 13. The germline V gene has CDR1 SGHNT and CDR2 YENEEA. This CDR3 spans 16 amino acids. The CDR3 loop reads CASSVVSGGAVGEQFF. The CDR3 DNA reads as TGTGCCAGCAGCGTTGTCAGCGGGGGGGCTGTTGGTGAGCAGTTCTTC.

CDR3 loop: CASSTRQGGRGFSSGYTF. The DNA of the CDR3 is TGTGCCAGCAGTACCCGACAGGGGGGCAGGGGGTTCTCGAGCGGCTACACCTTC. V gene TRBV2 combines with J gene TRBJ1-2; 9 nucleotides line up with TRBD1. The V gene's germline CDR1 is SNHLY and CDR2 FYNNEI. V was clipped by 5 bases and J by 8 bases; unmatched bases: 21. This CDR3 contains 18 residues.

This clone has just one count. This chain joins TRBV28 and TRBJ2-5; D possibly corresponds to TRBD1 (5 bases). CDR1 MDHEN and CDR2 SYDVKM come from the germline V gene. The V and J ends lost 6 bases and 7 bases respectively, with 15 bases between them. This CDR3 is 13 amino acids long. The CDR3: CASSRLGQGTQYF. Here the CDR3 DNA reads TGTGCCAGCAGCAGGTTGGGCCAGGGGACCCAGTACTTC.

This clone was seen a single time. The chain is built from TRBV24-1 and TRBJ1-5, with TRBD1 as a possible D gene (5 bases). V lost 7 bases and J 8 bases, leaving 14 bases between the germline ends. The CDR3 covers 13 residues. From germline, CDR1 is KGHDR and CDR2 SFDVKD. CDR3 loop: CATRDTDMEPQHF. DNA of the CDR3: TGTGCCACCAGGGACACCGACATGGAGCCCCAGCATTTT.

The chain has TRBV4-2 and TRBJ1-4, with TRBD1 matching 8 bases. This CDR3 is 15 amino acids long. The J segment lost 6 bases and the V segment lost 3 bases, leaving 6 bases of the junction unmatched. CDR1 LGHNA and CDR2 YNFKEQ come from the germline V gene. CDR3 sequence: CASSQRAGGYEKLFF. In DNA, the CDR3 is TGTGCCAGCAGCCAGAGGGCAGGGGGCTATGAAAAACTGTTTTTT.

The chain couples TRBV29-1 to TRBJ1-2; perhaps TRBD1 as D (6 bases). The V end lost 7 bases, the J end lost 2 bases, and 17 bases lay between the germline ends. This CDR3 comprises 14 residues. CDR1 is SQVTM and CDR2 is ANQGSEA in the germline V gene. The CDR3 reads CSAPTGATNYGYTF. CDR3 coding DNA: TGCAGCGCCCCGACAGGAGCGACGAACTATGGCTACACCTTC. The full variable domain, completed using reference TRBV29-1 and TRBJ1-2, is SAVISQKPSRDICQRGTSLTIQCQVDSQVTMMFWYRQQPGQSLTLIATANQGSEATYESGFVIDKFPISRPNLTFSTLTVSNMSPEDSSIYLCSAPTGATNYGYTFGSGTRLTVV.

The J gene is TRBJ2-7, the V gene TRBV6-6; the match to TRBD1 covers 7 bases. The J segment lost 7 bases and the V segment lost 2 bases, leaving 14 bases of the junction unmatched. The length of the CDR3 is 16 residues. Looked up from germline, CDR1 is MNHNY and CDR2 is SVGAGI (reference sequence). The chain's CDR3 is CASSYPSDRTRGEQYF. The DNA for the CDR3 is TGTGCCAGCAGTTACCCCTCGGACAGGACGAGGGGAGAGCAGTACTTC.

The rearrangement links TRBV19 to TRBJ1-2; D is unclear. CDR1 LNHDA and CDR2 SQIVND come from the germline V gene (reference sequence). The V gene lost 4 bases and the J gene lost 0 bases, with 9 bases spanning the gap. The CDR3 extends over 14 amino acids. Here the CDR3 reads CASSNQKTNYGYTF. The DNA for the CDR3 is TGTGCCAGTAGTAATCAGAAAACTAACTATGGCTACACCTTC.

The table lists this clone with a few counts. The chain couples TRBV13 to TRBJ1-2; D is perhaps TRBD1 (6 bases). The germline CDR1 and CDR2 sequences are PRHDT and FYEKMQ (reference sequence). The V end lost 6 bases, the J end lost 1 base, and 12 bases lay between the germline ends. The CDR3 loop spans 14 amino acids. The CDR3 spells CASSTTGLNYGYTF. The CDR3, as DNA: TGTGCCAGCAGTACGACAGGCCTTAACTATGGCTACACCTTC.

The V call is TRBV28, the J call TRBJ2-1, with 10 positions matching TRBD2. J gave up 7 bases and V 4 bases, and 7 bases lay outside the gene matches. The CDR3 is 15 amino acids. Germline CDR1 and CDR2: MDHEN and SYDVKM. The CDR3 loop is CASSYLAGEGNEQFF. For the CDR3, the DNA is TGTGCCAGCAGTTATCTAGCGGGAGAAGGGAATGAGCAGTTCTTC.

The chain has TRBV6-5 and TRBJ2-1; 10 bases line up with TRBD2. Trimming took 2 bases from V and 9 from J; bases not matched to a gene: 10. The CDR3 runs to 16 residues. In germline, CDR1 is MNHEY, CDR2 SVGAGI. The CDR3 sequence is CASSYPSGGAVGEQFF. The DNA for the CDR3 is TGTGCCAGCAGTTACCCCAGCGGGGGGGCCGTGGGTGAGCAGTTCTTC.

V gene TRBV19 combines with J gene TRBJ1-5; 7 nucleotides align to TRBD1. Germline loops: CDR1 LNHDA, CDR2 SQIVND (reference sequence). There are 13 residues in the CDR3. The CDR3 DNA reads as TGTGCGATGGGGACAGAGAGCAATCAGCCCCAGCATTTT. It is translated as CAMGTESNQPQHF.

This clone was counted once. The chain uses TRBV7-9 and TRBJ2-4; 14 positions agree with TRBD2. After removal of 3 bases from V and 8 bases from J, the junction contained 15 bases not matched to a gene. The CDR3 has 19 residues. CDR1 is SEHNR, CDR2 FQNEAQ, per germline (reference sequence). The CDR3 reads CASSFLLGGTSGGRDIQYF. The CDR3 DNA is TGTGCCAGCAGCTTCCTCCTAGGTGGGACTAGCGGGGGCCGGGACATTCAGTACTTC.

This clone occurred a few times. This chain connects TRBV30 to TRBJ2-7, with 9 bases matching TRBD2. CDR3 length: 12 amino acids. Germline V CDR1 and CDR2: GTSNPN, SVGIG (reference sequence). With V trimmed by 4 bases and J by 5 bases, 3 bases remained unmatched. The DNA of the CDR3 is TGTGCCTGGACCCGACTAGCGGACGAGCAGTACTTC. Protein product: CAWTRLADEQYF.